These 29 T cell receptor beta chains share one sample of origin, sequenced in a study of blood T cell repertoires in COVID-19. Sequencing used immunoSEQ multiplex PCR; TCRdb keeps in-frame clones, though not all of them. The sample includes about 140,000 clones, 75% to 85% of them seen just once. Specimen: peripheral blood. These receptors all stem from a woman of 80 years or more with active or convalescent COVID-19.

The rearrangement links TRBV3-1 (or the pseudogene TRBV3-2) to TRBJ2-3; 16 nucleotides line up with TRBD2. This CDR3 has 19 residues. V gave up 4 bases and J gave up 0 bases; unmatched junction bases: 7. Germline CDR1 reads LGHDT; CDR2 reads YNNKEL (reference sequence). DNA of the CDR3: TGTGCCAGCAGCCCGGGACTAGCGGGGGGGGTCACTAGCACAGATACGCAGTATTTT. It yields the protein CASSPGLAGGVTSTDTQYF.

This clone has just a few counts. This chain connects TRBV2 to TRBJ1-5; D perhaps matches TRBD1 (6 bases). V gave up 3 bases and J gave up 5 bases, with 8 bases separating them. Germline V gives CDR1 SNHLY, CDR2 FYNNEI. This CDR3 is built from 13 residues. In nucleotides, the CDR3 is TGTGCCAGCAGTGAGGACAGTTATCAGCCCCAGCATTTT. Translating it yields CASSEDSYQPQHF.

V usage is TRBV7-9 and J usage is TRBJ2-5; 8 nucleotides match TRBD1. Germline lookup yields CDR1 SEHNR and CDR2 FQNEAQ (reference sequence). Trimming took 5 bases from V and 3 from J; bases not matched to a gene: 11. The CDR3 has 16 amino acids. CDR3 coding DNA: TGTGCCAGCAGCAAAATAAGGGACAGGCCAAAAGAGACCCAGTACTTC. It is translated as CASSKIRDRPKETQYF.

This clone was observed a handful of times. The rearrangement links TRBV3-1 (or the pseudogene TRBV3-2) to TRBJ2-5; possible D gene TRBD2, 5 bases. The CDR3 length is 15 residues. Per germline, CDR1 LGHDT and CDR2 YNNKEL (reference sequence). The ends were cut back, 0 bases at V and 2 bases at J, with 10 bases in the middle. The chain's CDR3 is CASSQDPGRQETQYF. DNA of the CDR3: TGTGCCAGCAGCCAAGACCCGGGAAGACAAGAGACCCAGTACTTC.

J is TRBJ1-3 and V is TRBV28; D gene unclear. Germline CDR1 reads MDHEN; CDR2 reads SYDVKM. The CDR3 sequence is 13 residues long. V was shortened by 8 bases and J by 0 bases, with 8 bases between the two germline ends. Here the CDR3 reads CASCGSSGNTIYF. DNA of the CDR3: TGTGCCAGCTGCGGGAGCTCTGGAAACACCATATATTTT.

This clone turned up a few times. V usage is TRBV5-1 and J usage is TRBJ1-1, with TRBD1 matching over 8 bases. V was clipped by 4 bases and J by 4 bases; unmatched bases: 6. CDR3 length: 14 amino acids. Germline V CDR1 and CDR2: SGHRS, YFSETQ. The CDR3 here is CASSLTRGPTEAFF. In nucleotides, the CDR3 is TGCGCCAGCAGCCTAACCAGGGGGCCCACTGAAGCTTTCTTT.

The rearrangement joins TRBV5-1 to TRBJ2-2; D possibly corresponds to TRBD1 (6 bases). Trimming took off 4 bases at V and 0 bases at J, with 13 bases between the two ends. Germline V gives CDR1 SGHRS, CDR2 YFSETQ. The CDR3 runs to 16 residues. DNA for the CDR3: TGCGCCAGCAGCAAGGGACACGAAACGAACACCGGGGAGCTGTTTTTT. The encoded protein is CASSKGHETNTGELFF. Together with reference TRBV5-1 and TRBJ2-2, the CDR3 gives the full variable domain: KAGVTQTPRYLIKTRGQQVTLSCSPISGHRSVSWYQQTPGQGLQFLFEYFSETQRNKGNFPGRFSGRQFSNSRSEMNVSTLELGDSALYLCASSKGHETNTGELFFGEGSRLTVL.

This chain joins TRBV9 and TRBJ1-6; possible D gene TRBD1, 6 bases. This CDR3 contains 15 residues. V lost 0 bases and J lost 10, with 14 bases in between. Germline V lookup: CDR1 SGDLS, CDR2 YYNGEE. CDR3 coding DNA: TGTGCCAGCAGCGTAGAAGGTCCACAGGGCTCACCCCTCCACTTT. It codes for CASSVEGPQGSPLHF.

The V gene is TRBV11-2, the J gene TRBJ1-3, with D maybe TRBD1 (5 bases). The germline V gene encodes CDR1 SGHAT and CDR2 FQNNGV. The CDR3 is made up of 18 amino acids. Trimming took 3 bases from V and 1 from J, leaving 19 bases between them. The CDR3 DNA reads as TGTGCCAGCAGCTTTCTGACAGACTCAGTCCAATCTGGAAACACCATATATTTT. Its translation: CASSFLTDSVQSGNTIYF.

The V and J genes are TRBV7-2 and TRBJ2-7, with 8 bases fitting TRBD2. The CDR3 extends over 14 amino acids. Germline V gives CDR1 SGHTA, CDR2 FQGNSA. Germline trimming cut 4 bases from V and 4 bases from J; bases unmatched to any gene: 6. CDR3 amino acids: CASSSDSGVYEQYF. CDR3 DNA: TGTGCCAGCAGCTCCGATAGCGGGGTTTACGAGCAGTACTTC.

This clone was seen ten or more times. This chain joins TRBV6-4 and TRBJ1-1; TRBD1 matches at 10 bases. Germline lookup yields CDR1 MRHNA and CDR2 SNTAGT. V was clipped by 3 bases and J by 4 bases; unmatched bases: 2. CDR3 length: 14 amino acids. Written as DNA, the CDR3 is TGTGCCAGCAGTGATGGACAGGGGGGCACTGAAGCTTTCTTT. Protein: CASSDGQGGTEAFF.

This clone was counted a few times. This chain joins TRBV3-1 (or the pseudogene TRBV3-2) and TRBJ2-7; 10 bases align to TRBD1. V shed 4 bases, J shed 0 bases, and the junction held 9 bases outside the gene matches. CDR3 length equals 17 residues. In germline, CDR1 is LGHDT, CDR2 YNNKEL (reference sequence). The DNA for the CDR3 is TGTGCCAGCAGCCCCTTCCGGGGGACAGGGGTCTCCTACGAGCAGTACTTC. It translates to CASSPFRGTGVSYEQYF.

The chain combines TRBV4-1 with TRBJ2-5; 9 bases line up with TRBD2. Germline values: CDR1 MGHRA, CDR2 YSYEKL. This CDR3 comprises 15 residues. V lost 4 bases, J lost 5 bases, and 8 bases stayed unmatched. The CDR3 region is CASSPGLAGWETQYF. The CDR3 coding sequence is TGCGCCAGCAGCCCCGGTCTAGCGGGGTGGGAGACCCAGTACTTC.

The V gene is TRBV4-3, the J gene TRBJ1-3, with D maybe TRBD1 (6 bases). Germline CDR1 LGHNA, CDR2 YSLEER. This CDR3 is 16 amino acids long. The V end was cut by 3 bases, the J end by 2 bases, with 14 bases between. CDR3 DNA: TGCGCCAGCAGCCAGGGAGACAGGATCCCTGGAAACACCATATATTTT. Protein sequence: CASSQGDRIPGNTIYF.

The chain uses TRBV5-6 and TRBJ1-6; 7 positions agree with TRBD1. The CDR3 has 15 amino acids. Germline trimming cut 4 bases from V and 7 bases from J; bases unmatched to any gene: 8. Per the germline V gene, CDR1 is SGHDT and CDR2 is YYEEEE. CDR3 loop: CASSRRGAANSPLHF. The CDR3 bases are TGTGCCAGCAGCCGCAGGGGGGCAGCGAATTCACCCCTCCACTTT. Supplemented by reference TRBV5-6 and TRBJ1-6, the full variable domain reads DAGVTQSPTHLIKTRGQQVTLRCSPKSGHDTVSWYQQALGQGPQFIFQYYEEEERQRGNFPDRFSGHQFPNYSSELNVNALLLGDSALYLCASSRRGAANSPLHFGNGTRLTVT.

The chain joins TRBV5-1 to TRBJ1-6, with D possibly matching TRBD1 (6 bases). The V gene's germline CDR1 is SGHRS and CDR2 YFSETQ. The CDR3 runs 15 residues. V was clipped by 0 bases and J by 7 bases, with 11 bases between them. The CDR3 reads CASSLVGGPNSPLHF. For the CDR3, the DNA is TGCGCCAGCAGCTTGGTTGGGGGCCCCAATTCACCCCTCCACTTT.

This chain joins TRBV10-3 and TRBJ1-3; the D gene is possibly TRBD1 (6 bases). Trimming took 7 bases from V and 4 from J, leaving 11 bases between them. Germline values: CDR1 ENHRY, CDR2 SYGVKD. The CDR3 is 13 amino acids. CDR3 sequence: CAITAGAGNTIYF. The CDR3 DNA reads as TGTGCCATCACGGCAGGGGCGGGAAACACCATATATTTT.

The chain carries TRBV18 and TRBJ1-1; maybe TRBD1 (5 bases). The V end lost 2 bases, the J end lost 1 base, and 8 bases lay between the germline ends. Germline CDR1 and CDR2: KGHSH and LQKENI. CDR3 length equals 14 residues. CDR3 coding DNA: TGTGCCAGCTCACCATCGGGGGGGAACACTGAAGCTTTCTTT. It translates to CASSPSGGNTEAFF.

The chain has TRBV19 and TRBJ1-4, with TRBD1 matching over 7 bases. Per germline, CDR1 LNHDA and CDR2 SQIVND (reference sequence). V shed 6 bases and J 4 bases; nucleotides not matched to a gene: 5. There are 14 residues in the CDR3. CDR3 protein: CASRTGFGNEKLFF. The CDR3 DNA reads TGTGCCAGTAGGACAGGGTTCGGTAATGAAAAACTGTTTTTT.

This chain links TRBV19 with TRBJ1-1; the D gene is possibly TRBD1 (5 bases). Germline CDR1 LNHDA, CDR2 SQIVND (reference sequence). The CDR3 length is 12 residues. The V and J ends lost 9 bases and 4 bases respectively, with 12 bases between them. The CDR3 region has the DNA TGTGCCAGCTGGGGGGTATTCACTGAAGCTTTCTTT. As protein: CASWGVFTEAFF.

V is TRBV7-2 and J is TRBJ1-2, with 9 bases matching TRBD1. The germline CDR1 and CDR2 sequences are SGHTA and FQGNSA. This CDR3 region has 16 residues. V dropped 8 bases and J dropped 1; count of bases not matched to a gene: 11. The DNA for the CDR3 is TGTGCCAGCCGGGACAGGGCTTCTCCCTTTAACTATGGCTACACCTTC. It codes for CASRDRASPFNYGYTF.

The V gene is TRBV19, the J gene TRBJ2-1; D may be TRBD1 (5 bases). Germline V lookup: CDR1 LNHDA, CDR2 SQIVND (reference sequence). V was shortened by 10 bases and J by 5 bases, with 12 bases between the two germline ends. The CDR3 extends over 12 amino acids. CDR3 DNA sequence: TGTGCCATCACCAACAGGAACAATGAGCAGTTCTTC. Its protein is CAITNRNNEQFF.

The rearrangement uses TRBV2 and TRBJ2-7; maybe TRBD2 (6 bases). CDR3 length equals 15 residues. V was shortened by 10 bases and J by 0 bases, with 19 bases between the two germline ends. CDR1 and CDR2 from the germline V gene are SNHLY and FYNNEI. The CDR3 protein is CATGSGVTSSYEQYF. CDR3 sequence (DNA): TGTGCCACCGGCTCGGGGGTTACAAGCTCCTACGAGCAGTACTTC.

The CDR3 sequence is CASSIAGSWYF. Written as DNA, the CDR3 is TGTGCCAGTAGTATCGCGGGTAGCTGGTATTTT. The J gene is TRBJ2-3, the V gene TRBV19, with D perhaps TRBD2 (5 bases). Germline CDR1 is LNHDA and CDR2 is SQIVND (reference sequence). The CDR3 extends over 11 amino acids. Deletions cut 3 bases from V and 14 bases from J, with 12 bases between.

The V call is TRBV10-2, the J call TRBJ2-1; the match to TRBD2 covers 11 bases. Germline V gene data show CDR1 as WSHSY and CDR2 as SAAADI. The CDR3 is made up of 14 amino acids. J lost 7 bases, V lost 8 bases, and 7 bases had no gene match. The DNA of the CDR3 is TGCGCCAGCTCAATAGCGGGGGGGCTGAATGAGCAGTTCTTC. Translation gives CASSIAGGLNEQFF.

This chain connects TRBV5-1 to TRBJ2-1; 13 bases align to TRBD2. V was pared by 2 bases and J by 9 bases, with 11 bases of the junction left unmatched. The CDR3 has 17 residues. Germline V gene data show CDR1 as SGHRS and CDR2 as YFSETQ. For the CDR3, the DNA is TGCGCCAGCAGCTTACTAGCGGGGGGGCCAGTTGGTGGTGAGCAGTTCTTC. Its protein product is CASSLLAGGPVGGEQFF.

The chain recombines TRBV7-9 with TRBJ2-6, with D hard to call. The CDR3 has 14 residues. V lost 5 bases and J lost 1, with 6 bases in between. Germline V gene data show CDR1 as SEHNR and CDR2 as FQNEAQ (reference sequence). In nucleotides, the CDR3 is TGTGCCAGCAGCCAAATGTCTGGGGCCAACGTCCTGACTTTC. This codes for CASSQMSGANVLTF.

The rearrangement links TRBV6-5 to TRBJ2-7, with D perhaps TRBD2 (6 bases). The CDR3 is made up of 13 amino acids. Deletions cut 4 bases from V and 3 bases from J, with 10 bases between. Germline CDR1 and CDR2: MNHEY and SVGAGI. Here the CDR3 reads CASSLGLNYEQYF. DNA of the CDR3: TGTGCCAGCAGTTTGGGACTCAACTACGAGCAGTACTTC.

The V and J genes are TRBV4-3 and TRBJ1-1, with TRBD1 matching over 9 bases. J lost 0 bases, V lost 3 bases, and 2 bases had no gene match. The CDR3 totals 15 residues. CDR1 LGHNA and CDR2 YSLEER come from the germline V gene. CDR3 nucleotides: TGCGCCAGCAGCCATGGACAGGGGATGAACACTGAAGCTTTCTTT. Translated, it gives CASSHGQGMNTEAFF.